A single sample gave rise to the 7 T cell receptor beta chains below, sequenced in a study of stem cell transplantation in POMP-related autoinflammatory disease. Here immunoSEQ multiplex PCR was the method, and the copy in TCRdb shows in-frame clones only, minus some. The repertoire holds around 32,000 clones, almost 90% seen once, with 0.72% in the top ten. Sequencing used CD4+ T cells from PBMCs, obtained before stem cell transplantation. These TCRs come from a human donor with POMP-related autoinflammation and immune dysregulation (PRAID).

The rearrangement links TRBV7-2 to TRBJ2-3, with D maybe TRBD1 (5 bases). CDR1 SGHTA and CDR2 FQGNSA come from the germline V gene. The V gene lost 5 bases and the J gene lost 2 bases, with 11 bases spanning the gap. This CDR3 spans 14 amino acids. The chain's CDR3 is CASSLKGYTDTQYF. DNA of the CDR3: TGTGCCAGCAGCCTGAAGGGGTACACAGATACGCAGTATTTT.

This chain links TRBV2 with TRBJ1-5; TRBD1 aligns across 7 bases. The V and J ends lost 4 bases and 7 bases, in that order; junction bases with no gene match: 4. This CDR3 has 13 amino acids. Per the germline V gene, CDR1 is SNHLY and CDR2 is FYNNEI. The DNA for the CDR3 is TGTGCCAGCAGTGGACAGGGTGGGCAGCCCCAGCATTTT. It specifies CASSGQGGQPQHF.

The chain has TRBV5-1 and TRBJ1-1, with D unclear. Trimming took 1 base from V and 0 from J, leaving 7 bases between them. Germline-derived CDR1 and CDR2 are SGHRS and YFSETQ. The CDR3 spans 14 residues. The CDR3 sequence: CASSLRAVNTEAFF. Written as DNA, the CDR3 is TGCGCCAGCAGCTTGAGGGCGGTGAACACTGAAGCTTTCTTT.

This chain uses TRBV5-6 with TRBJ1-6; D unclear. Germline V gene data show CDR1 as SGHDT and CDR2 as YYEEEE. This CDR3 contains 12 residues. The V gene lost 0 bases and the J gene lost 6 bases, with 1 base spanning the gap. CDR3 region: CASSLANSPLHF. CDR3 nucleotide sequence: TGTGCCAGCAGCTTGGCTAATTCACCCCTCCACTTT.

The J gene is TRBJ2-3, the V gene TRBV28; TRBD1 is a possible D gene (6 bases). V lost 6 bases, J lost 0 bases, and 13 bases lay in between. The CDR3 runs to 15 residues. Germline-derived CDR1 and CDR2 are MDHEN and SYDVKM. The CDR3 DNA sequence: TGTGCCAGCAGCCCTTGGGGGCTCAGCACAGATACGCAGTATTTT. It yields the protein CASSPWGLSTDTQYF. Full variable domain (missing parts from reference TRBV28 and TRBJ2-3): DVKVTQSSRYLVKRTGEKVFLECVQDMDHENMFWYRQDPGLGLRLIYFSYDVKMKEKGDIPEGYSVSREKKERFSLILESASTNQTSMYLCASSPWGLSTDTQYFGPGTRLTVL.

The chain uses TRBV5-4 and TRBJ2-5; the D gene is possibly TRBD1 (6 bases). The CDR3 length is 16 residues. Trimming pared 0 bases from V and 7 bases from J, leaving 19 bases between. In germline, CDR1 is SGHNT, CDR2 YYREEE (reference sequence). The CDR3 is CASSLGANRVKVTQYF. In nucleotides, the CDR3 is TGTGCCAGCAGCTTGGGGGCTAACAGGGTTAAAGTGACCCAGTACTTC.

This chain uses TRBV5-4 with TRBJ2-3; no definite D call. CDR1 and CDR2 (germline): SGHNT, YYREEE (reference sequence). V was shortened by 0 bases and J by 0 bases, with 2 bases between the two germline ends. The CDR3 covers 13 residues. The CDR3 spells CASSLASTDTQYF. In nucleotides, the CDR3 is TGTGCCAGCAGCTTGGCCAGCACAGATACGCAGTATTTT.